The rows below give T cell receptor beta chains drawn from one sample of a study of brain metastases from non-small cell lung cancer. Clones were read by immunoSEQ multiplex PCR, and TCRdb kept only the in-frame ones, dropping some. The sample holds about 3,800 clones, about 90% seen once. Input material: primary lung tumor tissue. The receptors were gathered from a donor at least 40 years old with non-small cell lung cancer. Each CDR3 is given with its conserved first and last residue. Fields, in order: CDR3 DNA, CDR3 protein, D gene, CDR3 length, J gene, clone size, V gene. A D gene is named only where the DNA matches it firmly. Size tells how often a clone was seen (once, few, many) or the class of an expanded clone, and some rows leave it out.

CDR3nt: TGCGCCAGCAGCCGCGGAGGGGCCGAGCAGTACTTC; CDR3aa: CASSRGGAEQYF; d_gene: -; len: 12; j_gene: TRBJ2-7; abundance: -; v_gene: TRBV5-1
CDR3nt: TGTGCCACCAGCAGAGACGACAGGGGCCCCCGTTCGAACACCGGGGAGCTGTTTTTT; CDR3aa: CATSRDDRGPRSNTGELFF; d_gene: TRBD1; len: 19; j_gene: TRBJ2-2; abundance: -; v_gene: TRBV15
CDR3nt: TGTGCCAGCAGTTACGGAGTAGAAAAGACTGAAGCTTTCTTT; CDR3aa: CASSYGVEKTEAFF; d_gene: -; len: 14; j_gene: TRBJ1-1; abundance: few; v_gene: TRBV6-6
CDR3nt: TGCGCCAGCAGCTTGGATTCAGGGTCTGGAAACACCATATATTTT; CDR3aa: CASSLDSGSGNTIYF; d_gene: -; len: 15; j_gene: TRBJ1-3; abundance: -; v_gene: TRBV5-1
CDR3nt: TGTGCCAGCAGCCTGGGACAGGGTAGCAATCAGCCCCAGCATTTT; CDR3aa: CASSLGQGSNQPQHF; d_gene: TRBD1; len: 15; j_gene: TRBJ1-5; abundance: -; v_gene: TRBV6-5
CDR3nt: TGTGCCAGCAGCCAAGATTTTGGCACCGGGGAGCTGTTTTTT; CDR3aa: CASSQDFGTGELFF; d_gene: -; len: 14; j_gene: TRBJ2-2; abundance: -; v_gene: TRBV3-1/TRBV3-2
CDR3nt: TGTGCCAGCAGCGTAGGGGGGTGGAGGCAAGAGACCCAGTACTTC; CDR3aa: CASSVGGWRQETQYF; d_gene: -; len: 15; j_gene: TRBJ2-5; abundance: -; v_gene: TRBV9
CDR3nt: TGTGCCAGCAGTGAAGATGTGCATGGCTACACCTTC; CDR3aa: CASSEDVHGYTF; d_gene: -; len: 12; j_gene: TRBJ1-2; abundance: -; v_gene: TRBV2
CDR3nt: TGCGCCAGCAGCCAGACCTGGACTAGCGGGGGGTACGAGCAGTACTTC; CDR3aa: CASSQTWTSGGYEQYF; d_gene: TRBD2; len: 16; j_gene: TRBJ2-7; abundance: once; v_gene: TRBV4-1
CDR3nt: TGTGCCACCAGGACAGGCCCCGGGGATGAGCAGTTCTTC; CDR3aa: CATRTGPGDEQFF; d_gene: -; len: 13; j_gene: TRBJ2-1; abundance: -; v_gene: TRBV24-1
CDR3nt: TGTGCCAGCAGCGTAGCTACCCACACAGGGACAGGGGAAGCAGATACGCAGTATTTT; CDR3aa: CASSVATHTGTGEADTQYF; d_gene: TRBD1; len: 19; j_gene: TRBJ2-3; abundance: once; v_gene: TRBV9
CDR3nt: TGTGCCAGCAGCTTTCTGGCGGGGAACACCGGGGAGCTGTTTTTT; CDR3aa: CASSFLAGNTGELFF; d_gene: -; len: 15; j_gene: TRBJ2-2; abundance: -; v_gene: TRBV5-5
CDR3nt: TGTGCCAGCAACCCTCGGGGGGGAAGGGATTCACCCCTCCACTTT; CDR3aa: CASNPRGGRDSPLHF; d_gene: -; len: 15; j_gene: TRBJ1-6; abundance: -; v_gene: TRBV7-3
CDR3nt: TGTGCCAGTAGTCCCCGCTCAGGGGGCTTCCCAGATACGCAGTATTTT; CDR3aa: CASSPRSGGFPDTQYF; d_gene: TRBD1; len: 16; j_gene: TRBJ2-3; abundance: -; v_gene: TRBV19
CDR3nt: TGTGCCAGCAGCTTGGAGGTAGCGGGCCACTTTAATGAGCAGTTCTTC; CDR3aa: CASSLEVAGHFNEQFF; d_gene: TRBD2; len: 16; j_gene: TRBJ2-1; abundance: -; v_gene: TRBV5-5
CDR3nt: TGCAGCGTCGCCGAACAGGGCTCCGCTTTCTTT; CDR3aa: CSVAEQGSAFF; d_gene: -; len: 11; j_gene: TRBJ1-1; abundance: -; v_gene: TRBV29-1
CDR3nt: TGTGCCAACCCAGGCGGGGGCAGGTCCTCTGGGGCCAACGTCCTGACTTTC; CDR3aa: CANPGGGRSSGANVLTF; d_gene: -; len: 17; j_gene: TRBJ2-6; abundance: -; v_gene: TRBV18
CDR3nt: TGTGCCAGCAGACGCGGGGGGGTTAACACAGATACGCAGTATTTT; CDR3aa: CASRRGGVNTDTQYF; d_gene: TRBD2; len: 15; j_gene: TRBJ2-3; abundance: -; v_gene: TRBV7-2
CDR3nt: TGTGCCAGCAGCTTAGGTTTGAAGGGCACAGATACGCAGTATTTT; CDR3aa: CASSLGLKGTDTQYF; d_gene: -; len: 15; j_gene: TRBJ2-3; abundance: -; v_gene: TRBV11-3
CDR3nt: TGTGCCAGCTCACTACTGACAGCCAACCAAGATACCCAGTACTTC; CDR3aa: CASSLLTANQDTQYF; d_gene: -; len: 15; j_gene: TRBJ2-5; abundance: -; v_gene: TRBV18
CDR3nt: TGTGCCAGCAGCGTGGCAGGGTCGGGTGGCTACACCTTC; CDR3aa: CASSVAGSGGYTF; d_gene: -; len: 13; j_gene: TRBJ1-2; abundance: -; v_gene: TRBV7-2
CDR3nt: TGCAGCGTTGAGGGCACAGAACTTAACTATGGCTACACCTTC; CDR3aa: CSVEGTELNYGYTF; d_gene: -; len: 14; j_gene: TRBJ1-2; abundance: -; v_gene: TRBV29-1
CDR3nt: TGTGCCAGCAGTATGGGAGGGACTGAGACTGAAGCTTTCTTT; CDR3aa: CASSMGGTETEAFF; d_gene: -; len: 14; j_gene: TRBJ1-1; abundance: once; v_gene: TRBV28
CDR3nt: TGTGCCACCAGTCAGGGCCATAGCAATCAGCCCCAGCATTTT; CDR3aa: CATSQGHSNQPQHF; d_gene: -; len: 14; j_gene: TRBJ1-5; abundance: once; v_gene: TRBV24-1